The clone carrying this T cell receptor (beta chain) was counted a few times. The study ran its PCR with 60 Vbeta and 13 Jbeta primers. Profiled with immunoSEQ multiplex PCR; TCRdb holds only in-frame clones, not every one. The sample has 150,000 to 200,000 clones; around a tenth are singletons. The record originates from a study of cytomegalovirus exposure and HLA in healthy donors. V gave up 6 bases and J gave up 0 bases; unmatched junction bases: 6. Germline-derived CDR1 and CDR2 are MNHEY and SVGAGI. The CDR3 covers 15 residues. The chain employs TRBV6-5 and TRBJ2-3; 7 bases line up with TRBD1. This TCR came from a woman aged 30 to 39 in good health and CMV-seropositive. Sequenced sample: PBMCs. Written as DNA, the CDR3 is TGTGCCAGCAGCCGACAGGGTTCTAGCACAGATACGCAGTATTTT. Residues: CASSRQGSSTDTQYF.